This is a list of T cell receptor beta chains from one sample in a study of Ad26.COV2.S vaccination and SARS-CoV-2 variants. Assay used: immunoSEQ multiplex PCR; TCRdb lists only in-frame clones, some missing. The table lists hundreds of thousands of clones, around nine tenths of them singletons. The starting material was peripheral blood, obtained in a trial of Ad26.COV2.S vaccine versus placebo. Every receptor here comes from a person between 18 and 65 years old who received the Ad26.COV2.S COVID-19 vaccine or a placebo. Both conserved end residues are part of each CDR3. D genes are given only for firm matches. Some rows mark clone size as missing; the rest say once, few, many or name a class of expanded clone.

clone_size: -
j_call: TRBJ2-7
d_call: TRBD1
v_call: TRBV3-1/TRBV3-2
cdr3_length: 14
cdr3_nt: TGTGCCAGCTCTCCCGGGACAGGGTACTACGAGCAGTACTTC
cdr3_aa: CASSPGTGYYEQYF

clone_size: -
j_call: TRBJ1-5
d_call: TRBD1
v_call: TRBV28
cdr3_length: 14
cdr3_nt: TGTGCCAGCAGTTTCGGGACAGCTAATCAGCCCCAGCATTTT
cdr3_aa: CASSFGTANQPQHF

clone_size: few
j_call: TRBJ2-1
d_call: TRBD1
v_call: TRBV10-3
cdr3_length: 16
cdr3_nt: TGTGCCATCAGTGACTCCTGGGACAGGGAGAAGGATGAGCAGTTCTTC
cdr3_aa: CAISDSWDREKDEQFF

clone_size: -
j_call: TRBJ2-2
d_call: -
v_call: TRBV12-5
cdr3_length: 14
cdr3_nt: TGTGCTAGTGGTTCCGATTCCAACACCGGGGAGCTGTTTTTT
cdr3_aa: CASGSDSNTGELFF

clone_size: many
j_call: TRBJ2-7
d_call: -
v_call: TRBV28
cdr3_length: 13
cdr3_nt: TGTGCCAGCAGTTTAGGACGAGGCTACGAGCAGTACTTC
cdr3_aa: CASSLGRGYEQYF

clone_size: -
j_call: TRBJ2-5
d_call: -
v_call: TRBV18
cdr3_length: 14
cdr3_nt: TGTGCCAGCTCACACTCCGGGGTGAGGGAGACCCAGTACTTC
cdr3_aa: CASSHSGVRETQYF

clone_size: once
j_call: TRBJ2-7
d_call: TRBD2
v_call: TRBV7-2
cdr3_length: 13
cdr3_nt: TGTGCCAGCGCTCTAGCGGGGGCCCACGAGCAGTACTTC
cdr3_aa: CASALAGAHEQYF

clone_size: few
j_call: TRBJ1-4
d_call: TRBD1
v_call: TRBV18
cdr3_length: 13
cdr3_nt: TGTGCCAGCTCGCAGGGGGTTAATGAAAAACTGTTTTTT
cdr3_aa: CASSQGVNEKLFF

clone_size: -
j_call: TRBJ2-2
d_call: TRBD2
v_call: TRBV19
cdr3_length: 16
cdr3_nt: TGTGCCAGTAGTAGGGGACTAGCGGGAGTTTCCGGGGAGCTGTTTTTT
cdr3_aa: CASSRGLAGVSGELFF

clone_size: -
j_call: TRBJ1-2
d_call: -
v_call: TRBV27
cdr3_length: 17
cdr3_nt: TGTGCCAGCAGTTTAAAGTTCGGGGACCGATCCTTCTATGGCTACACCTTC
cdr3_aa: CASSLKFGDRSFYGYTF

clone_size: -
j_call: TRBJ1-2
d_call: -
v_call: TRBV7-9
cdr3_length: 14
cdr3_nt: TGTGCCAGCAGCTTAGGGGGGCACAACTATGGCTACACCTTC
cdr3_aa: CASSLGGHNYGYTF

clone_size: -
j_call: TRBJ2-5
d_call: TRBD2
v_call: TRBV7-6
cdr3_length: 18
cdr3_nt: TGTGCCAGCAGCTTAGGACTTCTAGCGGGAGTATCTCGGGAGACCCAGTACTTC
cdr3_aa: CASSLGLLAGVSRETQYF

clone_size: -
j_call: TRBJ1-6
d_call: -
v_call: TRBV6-5
cdr3_length: 14
cdr3_nt: TGTGCCAGCAAAGGGGGAGCGTATAATTCACCCCTCCACTTT
cdr3_aa: CASKGGAYNSPLHF

clone_size: -
j_call: TRBJ2-7
d_call: TRBD1
v_call: TRBV19
cdr3_length: 14
cdr3_nt: TGTGCCAGTAGTGCGGGACAGGCGACCTACGAGCAGTACTTC
cdr3_aa: CASSAGQATYEQYF

clone_size: few
j_call: TRBJ2-3
d_call: -
v_call: TRBV5-5
cdr3_length: 16
cdr3_nt: TGTGCCAGCAGCTTGAGTCCGGACCCCGTCACAGATACGCAGTATTTT
cdr3_aa: CASSLSPDPVTDTQYF

clone_size: -
j_call: TRBJ1-3
d_call: -
v_call: TRBV18
cdr3_length: 16
cdr3_nt: TGTGCCAGCTCAAACTCGATCAGGGGCTCTGGAAACACCATATATTTT
cdr3_aa: CASSNSIRGSGNTIYF

clone_size: once
j_call: TRBJ1-6
d_call: TRBD1
v_call: TRBV6-1
cdr3_length: 15
cdr3_nt: TGTGCCAGCAGTGAAGTGGGACAGAACAATTCACCCCTCCACTTT
cdr3_aa: CASSEVGQNNSPLHF

clone_size: -
j_call: TRBJ1-5
d_call: -
v_call: TRBV30
cdr3_length: 12
cdr3_nt: TGTGCCTGGAGTACCAGGGGACAGCCCCAGCATTTT
cdr3_aa: CAWSTRGQPQHF

clone_size: -
j_call: TRBJ1-2
d_call: -
v_call: TRBV15
cdr3_length: 13
cdr3_nt: TGTGCCACCAGCAGAGGTCCAAGGGAAGGCTACACCTTC
cdr3_aa: CATSRGPREGYTF

clone_size: -
j_call: TRBJ1-5
d_call: TRBD1
v_call: TRBV3-1/TRBV3-2
cdr3_length: 15
cdr3_nt: TGTGCCAGCAGCCAAATACAGGGGCCGAATCAGCCCCAGCATTTT
cdr3_aa: CASSQIQGPNQPQHF

clone_size: -
j_call: TRBJ1-1
d_call: TRBD1
v_call: TRBV9
cdr3_length: 14
cdr3_nt: TGTGCCAGCAGCGCGGGACAGGGGAACACTGAAGCTTTCTTT
cdr3_aa: CASSAGQGNTEAFF

clone_size: -
j_call: TRBJ2-7
d_call: -
v_call: TRBV6-2/TRBV6-3
cdr3_length: 15
cdr3_nt: TGTGCCAGCAGTTACTCTTTGGTCAGGGTCTACGAGCAGTACTTC
cdr3_aa: CASSYSLVRVYEQYF

clone_size: once
j_call: TRBJ2-5
d_call: -
v_call: TRBV30
cdr3_length: 14
cdr3_nt: TGTGCCTGGAGTGTACAAGGGGGAAGGGAGACCCAGTACTTC
cdr3_aa: CAWSVQGGRETQYF

clone_size: few
j_call: TRBJ2-7
d_call: -
v_call: TRBV11-2
cdr3_length: 14
cdr3_nt: TGTGCCAGCAGCTTAGCAGGTAGCTCCTACGAGCAGTACTTC
cdr3_aa: CASSLAGSSYEQYF

clone_size: -
j_call: TRBJ1-6
d_call: -
v_call: TRBV5-6
cdr3_length: 14
cdr3_nt: TGTGCCAGCAGCCCCTCCGGAACTAATTCACCCCTCCACTTT
cdr3_aa: CASSPSGTNSPLHF

clone_size: -
j_call: TRBJ1-1
d_call: -
v_call: TRBV7-2
cdr3_length: 12
cdr3_nt: TGTGCCAGCAGCTTTAAGGGCAGGGCAGCTTTCTTT
cdr3_aa: CASSFKGRAAFF

clone_size: -
j_call: TRBJ1-3
d_call: -
v_call: TRBV12-2
cdr3_length: 19
cdr3_nt: TGTGCAAGTCGCTGGACAGGGGGCGAATTAGAGTGCTCTGGAAACACCATATATTTT
cdr3_aa: CASRWTGGELECSGNTIYF

clone_size: -
j_call: TRBJ2-1
d_call: TRBD1
v_call: TRBV5-1
cdr3_length: 16
cdr3_nt: TGCGCCAGCAGCTTATCGCCGGGACAGGGTTACAATGAGCAGTTCTTC
cdr3_aa: CASSLSPGQGYNEQFF

clone_size: -
j_call: TRBJ1-2
d_call: TRBD1
v_call: TRBV7-3
cdr3_length: 14
cdr3_nt: TGTGCCAGCCCGCTTCGGACAGGGTGCTATGGCTACACCTTC
cdr3_aa: CASPLRTGCYGYTF

clone_size: once
j_call: TRBJ2-1
d_call: TRBD1
v_call: TRBV5-6
cdr3_length: 14
cdr3_nt: TGTGCCAGCAGCTTTAGGGGGCCCGACAATGAGCAGTTCTTC
cdr3_aa: CASSFRGPDNEQFF

clone_size: -
j_call: TRBJ2-5
d_call: -
v_call: TRBV9
cdr3_length: 13
cdr3_nt: TGTGCCAGCAGCGTAGCCAGGGGAGAGACCCAGTACTTC
cdr3_aa: CASSVARGETQYF

clone_size: once
j_call: TRBJ2-7
d_call: TRBD1
v_call: TRBV12-3/TRBV12-4
cdr3_length: 13
cdr3_nt: TGTGCCAGCAGTTTAGGACAGGGCTACGAGCAGTACTTC
cdr3_aa: CASSLGQGYEQYF

clone_size: -
j_call: TRBJ1-5
d_call: -
v_call: TRBV24-1
cdr3_length: 16
cdr3_nt: TGTGCCACCAGTGACTCTGAGGCGGAGGGCAATCAGCCCCAGCATTTT
cdr3_aa: CATSDSEAEGNQPQHF

clone_size: -
j_call: TRBJ2-7
d_call: -
v_call: TRBV5-1
cdr3_length: 14
cdr3_nt: TGCGCCAGCAGCTTGAGCGGTAGCGCCTACGAGCAGTACTTC
cdr3_aa: CASSLSGSAYEQYF

clone_size: -
j_call: TRBJ1-6
d_call: -
v_call: TRBV27
cdr3_length: 14
cdr3_nt: TGTGCCAGCAGTCGGGCAGGGGACAATTCACCCCTCCACTTT
cdr3_aa: CASSRAGDNSPLHF

clone_size: -
j_call: TRBJ2-7
d_call: TRBD1
v_call: TRBV18
cdr3_length: 16
cdr3_nt: TGTGCCAGCTCACCATTCCGGGACAGGGGTGGCTACGAGCAGTACTTC
cdr3_aa: CASSPFRDRGGYEQYF

clone_size: -
j_call: TRBJ1-4
d_call: -
v_call: TRBV7-2
cdr3_length: 16
cdr3_nt: TGTGCCAGCAGCACTCGGACGGCGCCTTCTAATGAAAAACTGTTTTTT
cdr3_aa: CASSTRTAPSNEKLFF

clone_size: few
j_call: TRBJ2-5
d_call: TRBD1
v_call: TRBV6-6
cdr3_length: 15
cdr3_nt: TGTGCCAGCAGTCCCGGGACAGGGGCGAAAGAGACCCAGTACTTC
cdr3_aa: CASSPGTGAKETQYF

clone_size: -
j_call: TRBJ2-7
d_call: TRBD2
v_call: TRBV4-2
cdr3_length: 13
cdr3_nt: TGTGCCAGCAGCCAAGCTAGCGGGTATGAGCAGTACTTC
cdr3_aa: CASSQASGYEQYF

clone_size: -
j_call: TRBJ2-3
d_call: -
v_call: TRBV19
cdr3_length: 15
cdr3_nt: TGTGCCAGTAGTATTTCCCGGACAGCCACAGATACGCAGTATTTT
cdr3_aa: CASSISRTATDTQYF

clone_size: -
j_call: TRBJ1-6
d_call: -
v_call: TRBV4-1
cdr3_length: 16
cdr3_nt: TGCGCCAGCAGCCAATCCCGCCAGTCCTATAATTCACCCCTCCACTTT
cdr3_aa: CASSQSRQSYNSPLHF

clone_size: -
j_call: TRBJ2-1
d_call: -
v_call: TRBV19
cdr3_length: 15
cdr3_nt: TGTGCCAGTAGTATCCAACAGGAGTCCTACAATGAGCAGTTCTTC
cdr3_aa: CASSIQQESYNEQFF

clone_size: -
j_call: TRBJ2-7
d_call: -
v_call: TRBV11-3
cdr3_length: 16
cdr3_nt: TGTGCCAGCAGCTTAGAGGGGACAAGGTCCCTTTACGAGCAGTACTTC
cdr3_aa: CASSLEGTRSLYEQYF

clone_size: -
j_call: TRBJ2-3
d_call: -
v_call: TRBV3-1/TRBV3-2
cdr3_length: 13
cdr3_nt: TGTGCCAGCAGCCTAACCACCACAGATACGCAGTATTTT
cdr3_aa: CASSLTTTDTQYF

clone_size: -
j_call: TRBJ2-1
d_call: -
v_call: TRBV29-1
cdr3_length: 10
cdr3_nt: TGCAGCGTTGAAAGGAATGAGCAGTTCTTC
cdr3_aa: CSVERNEQFF

clone_size: -
j_call: TRBJ2-3
d_call: -
v_call: TRBV7-3
cdr3_length: 17
cdr3_nt: TGTGCCAGCAGCGACCCGGACAGAACTCCAATAAAGAATACGCAGTATTTT
cdr3_aa: CASSDPDRTPIKNTQYF

clone_size: -
j_call: TRBJ1-2
d_call: TRBD1
v_call: TRBV5-4
cdr3_length: 15
cdr3_nt: TGTGCCAGCAGCTCGGGACAGGGGGTGAACTATGGCTACACCTTC
cdr3_aa: CASSSGQGVNYGYTF

clone_size: -
j_call: TRBJ2-2
d_call: -
v_call: TRBV4-3
cdr3_length: 16
cdr3_nt: TGCGCCAGCAGCCAAGAAGGAGACGCGAACACCGGGGAGCTGTTTTTT
cdr3_aa: CASSQEGDANTGELFF

clone_size: once
j_call: TRBJ2-3
d_call: TRBD1
v_call: TRBV19
cdr3_length: 15
cdr3_nt: TGTGCCAGTAGTATGGGGACAGGGTATGCAGATACGCAGTATTTT
cdr3_aa: CASSMGTGYADTQYF

clone_size: -
j_call: TRBJ2-1
d_call: TRBD2
v_call: TRBV10-3
cdr3_length: 15
cdr3_nt: TGTGCCATCAGTGAAAGAGCGGGGGCCGACAATGAGCAGTTCTTC
cdr3_aa: CAISERAGADNEQFF

clone_size: -
j_call: TRBJ1-1
d_call: TRBD1
v_call: TRBV6-5
cdr3_length: 14
cdr3_nt: TGTGCCAGCCTTACAGGGGGCTCTACCACTGAAGCTTTCTTT
cdr3_aa: CASLTGGSTTEAFF

clone_size: -
j_call: TRBJ1-5
d_call: -
v_call: TRBV5-8
cdr3_length: 16
cdr3_nt: TGTGCCAGCAGCTTGGCCGGGGCAGGCCTTTATCAGCCCCAGCATTTT
cdr3_aa: CASSLAGAGLYQPQHF

clone_size: -
j_call: TRBJ2-2
d_call: TRBD1
v_call: TRBV7-8
cdr3_length: 14
cdr3_nt: TGTGCCAGCAGTCTTACAGGGGACACCGGGGAGCTGTTTTTT
cdr3_aa: CASSLTGDTGELFF

clone_size: -
j_call: TRBJ2-3
d_call: TRBD2
v_call: TRBV11-1
cdr3_length: 15
cdr3_nt: TGTGCCAGCAGCTTAACTAGCGGGGGCACAGATACGCAGTATTTT
cdr3_aa: CASSLTSGGTDTQYF

clone_size: -
j_call: TRBJ2-3
d_call: TRBD1
v_call: TRBV14
cdr3_length: 16
cdr3_nt: TGTGCCAGCAGCCACACGGCGGACAGGATCACAGATACGCAGTATTTT
cdr3_aa: CASSHTADRITDTQYF

clone_size: -
j_call: TRBJ2-7
d_call: TRBD1
v_call: TRBV5-4
cdr3_length: 15
cdr3_nt: TGTGCCAGCAGCCGGGGACAGGGCAACTCCTACGAGCAGTACTTC
cdr3_aa: CASSRGQGNSYEQYF

clone_size: -
j_call: TRBJ2-6
d_call: -
v_call: TRBV6-5
cdr3_length: 15
cdr3_nt: TGTGCCAGCAGTTATAGGAGCTCTGGGGCCAACGTCCTGACTTTC
cdr3_aa: CASSYRSSGANVLTF

clone_size: once
j_call: TRBJ2-3
d_call: -
v_call: TRBV18
cdr3_length: 15
cdr3_nt: TGTGCCAGCTCACCCGGAGGTATTGCGTCCGATACGCAGTATTTT
cdr3_aa: CASSPGGIASDTQYF

clone_size: few
j_call: TRBJ1-2
d_call: -
v_call: TRBV1
cdr3_length: 17
cdr3_nt: TGCACCAGCAGCCAATCTCCCCCGACAGGGACAAACTATGGCTACACCTTC
cdr3_aa: CTSSQSPPTGTNYGYTF

clone_size: -
j_call: TRBJ2-7
d_call: -
v_call: TRBV7-8
cdr3_length: 14
cdr3_nt: TGTGCCAGCAGCTTAGGAGGGAATCCCTACGAGCAGTACTTC
cdr3_aa: CASSLGGNPYEQYF